The rows below give T cell receptor beta chains drawn from one sample of a study of shared clonotypes between healthy human individuals. Libraries were prepared by immunoSEQ multiplex PCR; TCRdb keeps only in-frame clonotypes and omits some of them. The sample has 1.6 million or so clones; 96% are singletons. Sequences were obtained from naive CD4+ T cells sorted from blood. These receptors were collected from a man aged 25-45 years in good health. CDR3s include the opening cysteine and the closing phenylalanine or tryptophan. A D gene is named only where the DNA matches it firmly. Not all rows give a size; the values are once, few, many and, for expanded clones, a class.

clone size,D gene,J gene,V gene,CDR3 protein,CDR3 DNA
-,-,TRBJ2-5,TRBV9,CASSVGPGGETQYF,TGTGCCAGCAGCGTAGGACCCGGGGGAGAGACCCAGTACTTC
-,TRBD1,TRBJ2-7,TRBV7-9,CASSPRGTRTYEQYF,TGTGCCAGCAGCCCCAGGGGGACGCGGACCTACGAGCAGTACTTC
-,-,TRBJ1-5,TRBV30,CAWSVSSNQPQHF,TGTGCCTGGAGTGTAAGTAGCAATCAGCCCCAGCATTTT
-,TRBD2,TRBJ2-3,TRBV9,CASSDSPSGSPDTQYF,TGTGCCAGCAGTGACTCCCCTAGCGGGAGCCCAGATACGCAGTATTTT
-,-,TRBJ2-2,TRBV10-2,CASSPGTLNTGELFF,TGCGCCAGCAGTCCCGGGACACTGAACACCGGGGAGCTGTTTTTT
-,TRBD2,TRBJ2-2,TRBV7-3,CASSLTSGLAVWNTGELFF,TGTGCCAGCAGCTTAACCAGTGGACTAGCGGTCTGGAACACCGGGGAGCTGTTTTTT
-,-,TRBJ2-3,TRBV7-2,CASSLARRDADTQYF,TGTGCCAGCAGCTTAGCCCGGCGGGATGCAGATACGCAGTATTTT
few,-,TRBJ1-1,TRBV5-1,CASSLGGGTEAFF,TGCGCCAGCAGCTTGGGGGGTGGCACTGAAGCTTTCTTT
-,TRBD2,TRBJ2-5,TRBV10-3,CAISESPGGAGETQYF,TGTGCCATCAGTGAGTCTCCGGGAGGAGCAGGAGAGACCCAGTACTTC
-,TRBD1,TRBJ1-5,TRBV19,CASQRGHQPQHF,TGTGCCAGTCAGAGGGGGCATCAGCCCCAGCATTTT
-,-,TRBJ1-5,TRBV7-2,CASSLAEGSNQPQHF,TGTGCCAGCAGCTTAGCGGAGGGCAGCAATCAGCCCCAGCATTTT
-,TRBD2,TRBJ2-5,TRBV18,CASSPELAGFQETQYF,TGTGCCAGCTCACCAGAACTAGCGGGGTTCCAAGAGACCCAGTACTTC
-,-,TRBJ2-7,TRBV9,CASSVAQGTVGDYEQYF,TGTGCCAGCAGCGTAGCTCAAGGGACCGTGGGGGACTACGAGCAGTACTTC
-,TRBD2,TRBJ2-7,TRBV5-1,CASSFAGAGEQYF,TGCGCCAGCAGCTTCGCGGGAGCGGGTGAGCAGTACTTC
-,TRBD2,TRBJ2-7,TRBV7-9,CASSSSLAGAPYEQYF,TGTGCCAGCAGTTCCTCCCTAGCGGGAGCCCCCTACGAGCAGTACTTC
-,-,TRBJ2-6,TRBV5-1,CASSADSGSGANVLTF,TGCGCCAGCAGTGCGGACTCGGGCTCTGGGGCCAACGTCCTGACTTTC